This entry lists 20 T cell receptor beta chains sequenced from one sample in a study of cytomegalovirus exposure and HLA in healthy donors. It was with 60 Vbeta and 13 Jbeta primers that the PCR ran. Generated by immunoSEQ multiplex PCR, the TCRdb table keeps only in-frame clones and is missing some. The profile shows 180,000 or so clones, over 75% of them singletons. The sequencing sample was made of PBMCs. These receptors were taken from a man younger than 35 in good health and CMV-seropositive.

This clone was detected only once. The CDR3 region has the DNA TGCGCCAGCAGGGTGGGGGGGGCGCTTCCACAAGCTTTCTTT. Amino acid sequence: CASRVGGALPQAFF. The genes are TRBV5-1 and TRBJ1-1, with D possibly TRBD1 on 6 matching bases. The CDR3 spans 14 residues. Germline loops: CDR1 SGHRS, CDR2 YFSETQ. The ends were cut back, 5 bases at V and 9 bases at J, with 20 bases in the middle. Supplemented by reference TRBV5-1 and TRBJ1-1, the full variable domain reads KAGVTQTPRYLIKTRGQQVTLSCSPISGHRSVSWYQQTPGQGLQFLFEYFSETQRNKGNFPGRFSGRQFSNSRSEMNVSTLELGDSALYLCASRVGGALPQAFFGQGTRLTVV.

The chain carries TRBV30 and TRBJ1-1; D is perhaps TRBD1 (5 bases). The CDR3 covers 12 residues. V was pared by 5 bases and J by 8 bases, with 15 bases between. Germline CDR1 is GTSNPN and CDR2 is SVGIG (reference sequence). The CDR3: CAWWGGVREAFF. CDR3 sequence (DNA): TGTGCCTGGTGGGGAGGGGTACGAGAAGCTTTCTTT.

The CDR3 DNA reads as TGCGCCAGCAGATTTCGCGGACAGGAAAACACCGGGGAGCTGTTTTTT. Its translation: CASRFRGQENTGELFF. J is TRBJ2-2 and V is TRBV5-1; the match to TRBD1 covers 7 bases. V dropped 5 bases and J dropped 2; count of bases not matched to a gene: 9. Per the germline V gene, CDR1 is SGHRS and CDR2 is YFSETQ. The CDR3 spans 16 residues.

This chain uses TRBV7-2 with TRBJ2-1; 7 positions match TRBD1. Germline V gene lookup returns CDR1 SGHTA and CDR2 FQGNSA. V lost 5 bases, J lost 6 bases, and 13 bases stayed unmatched. CDR3 size: 16 residues. The CDR3 bases are TGTGCCAGCAGCCCCACCGGGACAGCGTCCCTCAATGAGCAGTTCTTC. It codes for CASSPTGTASLNEQFF.

Points on this clone: The missing conserved phenylalanine or tryptophan at the end of this CDR3 makes a read error likely. The gene calls are TRBV5-1 and TRBJ1-2; maybe TRBD1 (6 bases). The CDR3 has 15 residues. The V gene lost 1 base and the J gene lost 6 bases, with 16 bases spanning the gap. CDR1 and CDR2 (germline): SGHRS, YFSETQ. CDR3: CASSLSGGRSDGYTL. Written as DNA, the CDR3 is TGCGCCAGCAGCTTGTCCGGGGGGCGTTCGGATGGCTACACCCTC.

The chain carries TRBV15 and TRBJ1-4, with 10 bases matching TRBD1. The J segment lost 6 bases and the V segment lost 0 bases, leaving 4 bases of the junction unmatched. Germline V gene lookup returns CDR1 LNHNV and CDR2 YYDKDF (reference sequence). There are 16 residues in the CDR3. In DNA form, the CDR3 reads TGTGCCACCAGCAGAGATCCGGGACAGGGGTATGAAAAACTGTTTTTT. Translation gives CATSRDPGQGYEKLFF.

This chain uses TRBV6-1 with TRBJ2-5; D might be TRBD2 (6 bases). Germline V gives CDR1 MNHNS, CDR2 SASEGT. The CDR3 sequence is 11 residues long. V lost 5 bases and J 5 bases, leaving 6 bases between the germline ends. Written as DNA, the CDR3 is TGTGCCAGCAGTCGGGGGGAGACCCAGTACTTC. As protein: CASSRGETQYF.

This chain uses TRBV29-1 with TRBJ2-1; D perhaps matches TRBD2 (6 bases). Germline V gives CDR1 SQVTM, CDR2 ANQGSEA. Trimming stripped 7 bases from V and 1 base from J, with 11 bases between. The CDR3 runs to 13 residues. The CDR3 loop is CSASGGSYNEQFF. Here the CDR3 DNA reads TGCAGCGCGTCCGGGGGTTCCTACAATGAGCAGTTCTTC.

The genes are TRBV10-3 and TRBJ1-2, with a possible D match to TRBD1 (6 bases). V was trimmed by 5 bases and J by 4 bases, leaving 23 bases between them. CDR1 is ENHRY, CDR2 SYGVKD, per germline. CDR3 length: 17 amino acids. The CDR3 here is CAISPGALGKVGYGYTF. The CDR3 bases are TGTGCCATCAGTCCAGGGGCACTTGGGAAGGTCGGCTATGGCTACACCTTC.

CDR3 nucleotide sequence: TGTGCCAGCAGCTTCGGAGGGTATAATTCACCCCTCCACTTT. Its protein is CASSFGGYNSPLHF. V usage is TRBV13 and J usage is TRBJ1-6; D gene ambiguous. V was trimmed by 3 bases and J by 4 bases, leaving 7 bases between them. The CDR3 spans 14 residues. CDR1 and CDR2 (germline): PRHDT, FYEKMQ (reference sequence).

This clone came up once. V is TRBV15 and J is TRBJ1-2; the D gene is possibly TRBD1 (5 bases). Trimming removed 1 base from V and 3 bases from J, with 9 bases in between. The CDR3 runs to 14 residues. The V gene's germline CDR1 is LNHNV and CDR2 YYDKDF (reference sequence). Written as DNA, the CDR3 is TGTGCCACCAGCAGAGTGTCCAGGGACTATGGCTACACCTTC. As protein: CATSRVSRDYGYTF.

Regarding this clone: The same CDR3 can be traced to other DNA sequences in this sample. The chain couples TRBV19 to TRBJ1-1; a weak D match, TRBD1 (5 bases). Trimming took 3 bases from V and 8 from J, leaving 22 bases between them. Germline-derived CDR1 and CDR2 are LNHDA and SQIVND (reference sequence). The CDR3 consists of 16 residues. For the CDR3, the DNA is TGTGCCAGTAGTATGCGGGGGGGAGAACGGGGCGCCGAAGCTTTCTTT. It translates to CASSMRGGERGAEAFF.

This clone was counted only a few times. The gene calls are TRBV19 and TRBJ1-1; D is undetermined. V was pared by 5 bases and J by 6 bases, with 13 bases between. In germline, CDR1 is LNHDA, CDR2 SQIVND (reference sequence). The CDR3 is 13 residues long. CDR3 region: CASSVDWVAEAFF. The DNA of the CDR3 is TGTGCCAGTAGTGTCGACTGGGTTGCTGAAGCTTTCTTT.

The chain is built from TRBV29-1 and TRBJ2-1; TRBD2 agrees at 9 bases. V was clipped by 5 bases and J by 4 bases; unmatched bases: 6. Per germline, CDR1 SQVTM and CDR2 ANQGSEA. The CDR3 covers 14 residues. The CDR3 loop is CSVSKRGVYNEQFF. The DNA of the CDR3 is TGCAGCGTTAGCAAGCGGGGGGTGTACAATGAGCAGTTCTTC.

The CDR3 region is CASSLGNLAGGAYEQYF. Here the CDR3 DNA reads TGCGCCAGCAGCTTGGGGAACCTAGCGGGGGGCGCCTACGAGCAGTACTTC. The chain combines TRBV5-1 with TRBJ2-7; 11 bases are a match to TRBD2. CDR3 length: 17 residues. From germline, CDR1 is SGHRS and CDR2 YFSETQ. Germline trimming cut 0 bases from V and 2 bases from J; bases unmatched to any gene: 7.

This clone was seen a handful of times. The chain employs TRBV10-1 and TRBJ2-2; 8 bases are shared with TRBD2. This CDR3 comprises 16 residues. Germline V gene lookup returns CDR1 WNHNN and CDR2 SYGVQD (reference sequence). The J segment lost 0 bases and the V segment lost 3 bases, leaving 3 bases of the junction unmatched. CDR3 bases: TGCGCCAGCAGTGACGCGGGGGGTACGAACACCGGGGAGCTGTTTTTT. This translates into CASSDAGGTNTGELFF.

This clone appeared once. The V gene is TRBV2, the J gene TRBJ1-2, with 9 bases fitting TRBD1. CDR3 length: 16 residues. From germline, CDR1 is SNHLY and CDR2 FYNNEI. The trim removed 4 bases at V and 4 bases at J, leaving 10 bases unmatched. CDR3 in DNA: TGTGCCAGCAGTGGATACAGGGGGCTCACTGTCTATGGCTACACCTTC. Protein product: CASSGYRGLTVYGYTF. Together with reference TRBV2 and TRBJ1-2, the CDR3 gives the full variable domain: EPEVTQTPSHQVTQMGQEVILRCVPISNHLYFYWYRQILGQKVEFLVSFYNNEISEKSEIFDDQFSVERPDGSNFTLKIRSTKLEDSAMYFCASSGYRGLTVYGYTFGSGTRLTVV.

The chain is built from TRBV7-2 and TRBJ2-2; tentative D call: TRBD1 (6 bases). The CDR3 covers 17 residues. With 4 bases removed from V and 0 bases from J, the gap between germline ends came to 15 bases. Germline-derived CDR1 and CDR2 are SGHTA and FQGNSA. DNA of the CDR3: TGTGCCAGCAGCTCCAGAACAGGGCTAACGAACACCGGGGAGCTGTTTTTT. Translated, it gives CASSSRTGLTNTGELFF.

The V gene is TRBV13, the J gene TRBJ1-2, with D possibly matching TRBD1 (6 bases). CDR1 PRHDT and CDR2 FYEKMQ come from the germline V gene (reference sequence). Trimming took off 1 base at V and 4 bases at J, with 10 bases between the two ends. The CDR3 spans 14 residues. The CDR3 protein is CASSLDQGSYGYTF. The CDR3 nucleotides read TGTGCCAGCAGCTTAGATCAGGGGAGCTATGGCTACACCTTC.

The rearrangement links TRBV30 to TRBJ1-2; D unresolved. Looked up from germline, CDR1 is GTSNPN and CDR2 is SVGIG (reference sequence). The CDR3 spans 14 residues. Trimming took off 4 bases at V and 2 bases at J, with 14 bases between the two ends. This CDR3 reads CAWTPVGWNYGYTF. The CDR3 region has the DNA TGTGCCTGGACCCCTGTTGGCTGGAACTATGGCTACACCTTC.